The 13 T cell receptor beta chains below were found in one sample sequenced in a study of OX40 agonist ivuxolimab in advanced cancers. Assay used: immunoSEQ multiplex PCR; TCRdb lists only in-frame clones, some missing. Among 79,000 or so clones listed, 75% to 95% were seen once. The sequencing here drew on CD4+ or CD8+ T cells sorted from blood, taken in a trial of the OX40 agonist ivuxolimab. The receptors derive from an adult with an advanced solid tumor such as melanoma, head and neck, liver or kidney cancer.

The chain combines TRBV5-4 with TRBJ2-1, with D uncertain. The CDR3 runs 15 residues. Germline CDR1 SGHNT, CDR2 YYREEE (reference sequence). Trimming removed 0 bases from V and 10 bases from J, with 17 bases in between. This CDR3 is CASSLEEVAAKEQFF. CDR3 sequence (DNA): TGTGCCAGCAGCTTGGAAGAGGTTGCCGCGAAGGAGCAGTTCTTC.

This CDR3 reads CASSTGTGGLSGYTF. For the CDR3, the DNA is TGTGCCAGCAGCACCGGGACAGGGGGCCTGAGTGGCTACACCTTC. The chain carries TRBV5-4 and TRBJ1-2; 12 bases agree with TRBD1. Germline V gene sequence: CDR1 SGHNT, CDR2 YYREEE (reference sequence). The CDR3 totals 15 residues. Unmatched junction bases numbered 8, after V lost 4 bases and J lost 7 bases. Full variable domain (missing parts from reference TRBV5-4 and TRBJ1-2): ETGVTQSPTHLIKTRGQQVTLRCSSQSGHNTVSWYQQALGQGPQFIFQYYREEENGRGNFPPRFSGLQFPNYSSELNVNALELDDSALYLCASSTGTGGLSGYTFGSGTRLTVV.

This chain links TRBV5-1 with TRBJ2-1, with D perhaps TRBD2 (6 bases). This CDR3 spans 11 amino acids. The germline V gene has CDR1 SGHRS and CDR2 YFSETQ. The germline V and J ends were trimmed by 7 bases and 10 bases, with 12 bases remaining between them. The CDR3 DNA is TGCGCCAGCGTACCTAGCGAAGAGCAGTTCTTC. This sequence encodes CASVPSEEQFF.

V is TRBV21-1 and J is TRBJ2-1; the DNA was not compared with TRBD2, the D call given in the table. TRBV21-1 is described as a pseudogene. The CDR3 loop spans 16 amino acids. The CDR3 region is CASSSRLAGGMNEQFF. As DNA, the CDR3 is TGTGCCAGCAGCTCTCGACTAGCGGGAGGGATGAATGAGCAGTTCTTC.

The J gene is TRBJ2-7, the V gene TRBV6-1; 14 nucleotides align to TRBD2. The length of the CDR3 is 14 residues. Per the germline V gene, CDR1 is MNHNS and CDR2 is SASEGT. V shed 7 bases, J shed 7 bases, and the junction held 6 bases outside the gene matches. The CDR3 protein is CASNPGLAGGEQYF. CDR3 DNA: TGTGCCAGCAATCCTGGACTAGCGGGAGGAGAGCAGTACTTC.

J is TRBJ1-5 and V is TRBV19; TRBD1 matches at 7 bases. CDR1 and CDR2 (germline): LNHDA, SQIVND (reference sequence). Trimming took 5 bases from V and 4 from J; bases not matched to a gene: 8. This CDR3 contains 15 residues. Here the CDR3 reads CASSPRQGANQPQHF. In DNA, the CDR3 is TGTGCCAGTAGTCCCCGACAGGGAGCTAATCAGCCCCAGCATTTT.

The chain uses TRBV20-1 and TRBJ1-1; no reliable D call. CDR3 length equals 10 residues. Trimming took 6 bases from V and 11 from J, leaving 13 bases between them. The V gene's germline CDR1 is DFQATT and CDR2 SNEGSKA (reference sequence). CDR3 coding DNA: TGCAGTGCGATGGATTCGAAGGCTTTCTTT. As protein: CSAMDSKAFF.

In the case of this clone: Other DNA sequences in the same sample also yield this CDR3. This rearrangement joins TRBV7-2 to TRBJ2-1; D unclear. The germline V gene encodes CDR1 SGHTA and CDR2 FQGNSA. Trimming took 5 bases from V and 4 from J, leaving 3 bases between them. The length of the CDR3 is 11 residues. CDR3 in amino acids: CASSRYNEQFF. The CDR3 DNA reads as TGTGCCAGCAGCCGATACAATGAGCAGTTCTTC.

This clone was seen just once. The chain employs TRBV6-5 and TRBJ2-1; TRBD1 is a possible D gene (7 bases). The CDR3 runs 15 residues. Trimming pared 6 bases from V and 7 bases from J, leaving 19 bases between. CDR1 MNHEY and CDR2 SVGAGI come from the germline V gene. The CDR3 nucleotides are TGTGCCAGCAGGCCCCAGGGGGGCTCATTGAATGAGCAGTTCTTC. Translated: CASRPQGGSLNEQFF.

The rearrangement links TRBV28 to TRBJ2-7; the match to TRBD2 covers 8 bases. CDR3 length: 15 amino acids. Unmatched junction bases numbered 12, after V lost 8 bases and J lost 3 bases. Germline CDR1 and CDR2: MDHEN and SYDVKM. The CDR3 DNA reads TGTGCCAGCGGGGCGGGAGGATCGCCAAGCTACGAGCAGTACTTC. The encoded protein is CASGAGGSPSYEQYF. The full variable domain, rest sourced from reference TRBV28 and TRBJ2-7, is DVKVTQSSRYLVKRTGEKVFLECVQDMDHENMFWYRQDPGLGLRLIYFSYDVKMKEKGDIPEGYSVSREKKERFSLILESASTNQTSMYLCASGAGGSPSYEQYFGPGTRLTVT.

The genes are TRBV7-3 and TRBJ2-5; 11 positions match TRBD1. The V segment lost 5 bases and the J segment 2 bases; nucleotides outside the gene matches: 7. The CDR3 covers 16 residues. Germline-derived CDR1 and CDR2 are SGHTA and FQGTGA. CDR3 coding DNA: TGTGCCAGCAGCGCAACCGGGACAGGGGGACAAGAGACCCAGTACTTC. It codes for CASSATGTGGQETQYF.

The chain combines TRBV4-1 with TRBJ2-1, with 14 bases that match TRBD2. Germline CDR1 is MGHRA and CDR2 is YSYEKL. The CDR3 is 16 residues long. J gave up 8 bases and V 3 bases, and 6 bases lay outside the gene matches. The CDR3 spells CASSHPGLAGDYEQFF. CDR3 DNA sequence: TGCGCCAGCAGCCACCCGGGACTAGCGGGAGATTATGAGCAGTTCTTC.

The chain couples TRBV19 to TRBJ2-5; 12 nucleotides agree with TRBD1. The CDR3 consists of 14 residues. Germline CDR1 LNHDA, CDR2 SQIVND (reference sequence). Trimming removed 7 bases from V and 6 bases from J; junction bases left unmatched: 6. CDR3 nucleotides: TGTGCCAGTAAACCGGGACAGGGGGCCAAGACCCAGTACTTC. The encoded protein is CASKPGQGAKTQYF.